The 24 T cell receptor beta chains presented below share a single source sample, sequenced in a study of radiation and T cells in renal cell carcinoma (dated by TCRdb to about 2020). The protocol used for the library was the immunoSEQ multiplex PCR assay. Held by TCRdb, this immuneACCESS table contains in-frame sequences only and omits some clones. Under half of the omission traces to an unresolved V gene where checked; the cause of the rest is unknown. This sample is represented by tens of thousands of clones; about nine tenths of them were singletons. The leading ten clones occupy 4.5% to 7% of the sample. Explained via the paper, the time point label denotes: blood 4 weeks post-SBRT, at nephrectomy. In the paper's terms, the treatment or condition label means: 15 Gy SBRT to primary tumor, nephrectomy 4 weeks later. Sequences were derived from blood, sampled from a patient whose treatment included radiotherapy and nephrectomy. These receptors came from a woman in her 70s with renal cell carcinoma.

The chain carries TRBV7-9 and TRBJ2-3; no reliable D call. With 0 bases removed from V and 1 base from J, the gap between germline ends came to 2 bases. Germline-derived CDR1 and CDR2 are SEHNR and FQNEAQ (reference sequence). This CDR3 is 13 amino acids long. The CDR3 loop reads CASSLARTDTQYF. CDR3 sequence (DNA): TGTGCCAGCAGCTTAGCCCGCACAGATACGCAGTATTTT.

The chain recombines TRBV11-3 with TRBJ2-5; D may be TRBD1 or TRBD2 (5 bases each). Germline V gene data show CDR1 as SGHNT and CDR2 as YENEEA. This CDR3 spans 14 amino acids. The V end lost 5 bases, the J end lost 1 base, and 11 bases lay between the germline ends. In DNA, the CDR3 is TGTGCCAGCAGCCCGGGACGGTTCCAAGAGACCCAGTACTTC. Translated: CASSPGRFQETQYF. The whole variable domain, filled in from reference TRBV11-3 and TRBJ2-5, reads EAGVVQSPRYKIIEKKQPVAFWCNPISGHNTLYWYLQNLGQGPELLIRYENEEAVDDSQLPKDRFSAERLKGVDSTLKIQPAELGDSAVYLCASSPGRFQETQYFGPGTRLLVL.

The chain carries TRBV5-1 and TRBJ1-3, with D maybe TRBD1 (6 bases). V was cut by 4 bases and J by 4 bases, with 18 bases left in between. Germline CDR1 reads SGHRS; CDR2 reads YFSETQ. The CDR3 has 16 residues. This CDR3 is CASSQGPRGAGNTIYF. In nucleotides, the CDR3 is TGCGCCAGCAGCCAAGGGCCCAGGGGAGCGGGAAACACCATATATTTT. The full variable domain, its missing parts supplied by reference TRBV5-1 and TRBJ1-3, is KAGVTQTPRYLIKTRGQQVTLSCSPISGHRSVSWYQQTPGQGLQFLFEYFSETQRNKGNFPGRFSGRQFSNSRSEMNVSTLELGDSALYLCASSQGPRGAGNTIYFGEGSWLTVV.

The V and J genes are TRBV6-1 and TRBJ1-1; perhaps TRBD1 as D (6 bases). The CDR3 is 15 residues long. The germline gives CDR1 MNHNS, CDR2 SASEGT. V dropped 7 bases and J dropped 0 bases, with 15 bases sitting between them. The CDR3 region has the DNA TGTGCCAGCATCGTACAGGGCGGGATGAACACTGAAGCTTTCTTT. Translating gives CASIVQGGMNTEAFF.

The chain uses TRBV7-9 and TRBJ2-3; D may be TRBD1 (7 bases). The CDR3 runs to 16 residues. CDR1 is SEHNR, CDR2 FQNEAQ, per germline (reference sequence). Trimming cost V 2 bases and J 5 bases, with 17 bases left between them. CDR3 residues: CASSLKGRQGGDTQYF. The CDR3 nucleotides read TGTGCCAGCAGCTTAAAAGGACGGCAGGGGGGAGATACGCAGTATTTT.

This rearrangement joins TRBV6-4 to TRBJ2-1; possible D gene TRBD2, 6 bases. CDR1 and CDR2 from the germline V gene are MRHNA and SNTAGT. The CDR3 has 14 amino acids. Between the trimmed V and J ends, which lost 4 bases and 4 bases, there was a span of 11 bases. CDR3 loop: CASSVGSMYNEQFF. CDR3 DNA: TGTGCCAGCAGTGTCGGGAGCATGTACAATGAGCAGTTCTTC.

The chain recombines TRBV6-5 with TRBJ2-3; 8 bases match TRBD2. Per the germline V gene, CDR1 is MNHEY and CDR2 is SVGAGI. The junction had 6 bases not matched to a gene; V was cut back by 0 bases and J by 4 bases. There are 16 residues in the CDR3. CDR3 sequence reads: CASSYSVRGASDTQYF. The CDR3 DNA sequence: TGTGCCAGCAGTTACTCCGTGCGGGGGGCTTCAGATACGCAGTATTTT.

The gene calls are TRBV27 and TRBJ1-6; D gene uncertain. V lost 4 bases, J lost 7 bases, and 11 bases lay in between. The V gene's germline CDR1 is MNHEY and CDR2 SMNVEV (reference sequence). This CDR3 comprises 14 residues. CDR3 DNA sequence: TGTGCCAGCAGTTCCCCCCTACGGAATTCACCCCTCCACTTT. Protein product: CASSSPLRNSPLHF.

The chain employs TRBV29-1 and TRBJ2-7; 8 nucleotides match TRBD2. The CDR3 loop spans 14 amino acids. CDR1 SQVTM and CDR2 ANQGSEA come from the germline V gene. With V trimmed by 7 bases and J by 0 bases, 8 bases remained unmatched. CDR3 sequence: CSATGGDTSYEQYF. DNA of the CDR3: TGCAGCGCCACGGGGGGGGACACCTCCTACGAGCAGTACTTC.

The gene calls are TRBV6-6 and TRBJ2-7; 7 nucleotides match TRBD1. Germline CDR1 reads MNHNY; CDR2 reads SVGAGI (reference sequence). V dropped 4 bases and J dropped 0; count of bases not matched to a gene: 6. The CDR3 spans 15 residues. In nucleotides, the CDR3 is TGTGCCAGCAGTTCCTGGACAGGAAGCTCCTACGAGCAGTACTTC. As protein: CASSSWTGSSYEQYF.

The gene calls are TRBV28 and TRBJ2-7; the D is unclear. Germline V gene sequence: CDR1 MDHEN, CDR2 SYDVKM. The CDR3 has 11 residues. Trimming stripped 6 bases from V and 4 bases from J, with 7 bases between. DNA for the CDR3: TGTGCCAGCAGGTCCGTGTACGAGCAGTACTTC. Protein: CASRSVYEQYF.

The chain carries TRBV30 and TRBJ2-7; D tentatively reads TRBD1 or TRBD2 (5 bases each). Germline V gene lookup returns CDR1 GTSNPN and CDR2 SVGIG (reference sequence). With 2 bases removed from V and 10 bases from J, the gap between germline ends came to 12 bases. This CDR3 contains 11 residues. CDR3 in DNA: TGTGCCTGGAGTCCGGGGCTGGGTCAGTACTTC. Amino acid sequence: CAWSPGLGQYF.

This clone was seen a few times. The V call is TRBV7-9, the J call TRBJ1-2, with TRBD1 matching over 12 bases. V lost 1 base, J lost 4 bases, and 13 bases stayed unmatched. Germline V gene sequence: CDR1 SEHNR, CDR2 FQNEAQ (reference sequence). This CDR3 contains 19 residues. In DNA, the CDR3 is TGTGCCAGCAGCTTAGACCCCGGGACAGGGGGCCTTTATTTCTATGGCTACACCTTC. Encoded protein: CASSLDPGTGGLYFYGYTF.

V usage is TRBV27 and J usage is TRBJ1-2; 8 bases are a match to TRBD1. This CDR3 contains 16 residues. The germline V gene has CDR1 MNHEY and CDR2 SMNVEV (reference sequence). The V segment lost 10 bases and the J segment 6 bases; nucleotides outside the gene matches: 19. For the CDR3, the DNA is TGTGCCACCCATAGGGGGAATTTCGACAGGGGAAATGGCTACACCTTC. This sequence encodes CATHRGNFDRGNGYTF.

This chain connects TRBV11-2 to TRBJ2-1; 7 bases map to TRBD2. The CDR3 is 14 amino acids. J was trimmed by 8 bases and V by 4 bases; bases with no gene match: 8. The germline gives CDR1 SGHAT, CDR2 FQNNGV. The CDR3 spells CASSSGLGRDEQFF. The CDR3 coding sequence is TGTGCCAGCAGCTCTGGACTGGGGAGGGATGAGCAGTTCTTC.

The rearrangement uses TRBV6-1 and TRBJ2-2, with D perhaps TRBD1 (5 bases). Trimming removed 7 bases at V and 3 bases at J, with 12 bases between. This CDR3 spans 14 amino acids. CDR1 and CDR2 from the germline V gene are MNHNS and SASEGT. Here the CDR3 reads CASTVQGYTGELFF. The CDR3 region has the DNA TGTGCCAGCACGGTGCAGGGCTACACCGGGGAGCTGTTTTTT.

The chain recombines TRBV18 with TRBJ2-3; no clear D. Trimming removed 1 base at V and 1 base at J, with 6 bases between. This CDR3 is built from 14 residues. Germline V gene data show CDR1 as KGHSH and CDR2 as LQKENI. The CDR3 DNA sequence: TGTGCCAGCTCACCACTTAGGGGCACAGATACGCAGTATTTT. It translates to CASSPLRGTDTQYF.

This chain joins TRBV5-6 and TRBJ2-7; D unclear. Trimming took 0 bases from V and 6 from J, leaving 4 bases between them. Germline V gene lookup returns CDR1 SGHDT and CDR2 YYEEEE. CDR3 size: 11 residues. CDR3 sequence reads: CASSLAGEQYF. The CDR3 coding sequence is TGTGCCAGCAGCTTGGCCGGCGAGCAGTACTTC.

The J gene is TRBJ2-4, the V gene TRBV19, with D perhaps TRBD1 or TRBD2 (5 bases each). Germline V lookup: CDR1 LNHDA, CDR2 SQIVND (reference sequence). V gave up 3 bases and J gave up 1 base, with 13 bases separating them. CDR3 length: 16 residues. DNA for the CDR3: TGTGCCAGTAGTATCCTAGGGACCTCGGCCAAAAACATTCAGTACTTC. It specifies CASSILGTSAKNIQYF.

The J gene is TRBJ1-6, the V gene TRBV30; TRBD1 matches at 8 bases. There are 15 residues in the CDR3. The V gene's germline CDR1 is GTSNPN and CDR2 SVGIG (reference sequence). J was trimmed by 10 bases and V by 1 base; bases with no gene match: 9. CDR3 DNA: TGTGCCTGGAGTGCCTCCGGGACAGGAGAATCACCCCTCCACTTT. Its protein is CAWSASGTGESPLHF.

V is TRBV15 and J is TRBJ2-3, with 10 bases aligning to TRBD2. The V gene end was trimmed by 1 base and the J gene end by 2 bases; junction bases not matched to a gene: 3. This CDR3 is built from 16 residues. Germline-derived CDR1 and CDR2 are LNHNV and YYDKDF (reference sequence). The CDR3 bases are TGTGCCACCAGCAGAGGCCTAGCGGGGGACACAGATACGCAGTATTTT. Encoded protein: CATSRGLAGDTDTQYF.

A few counts support this clone. The V and J genes are TRBV6-5 and TRBJ1-1; no clear D gene. The V and J ends lost 0 bases and 7 bases respectively, with 15 bases between them. The CDR3 spans 15 residues. Germline lookup yields CDR1 MNHEY and CDR2 SVGAGI. CDR3 region: CASSYSGGSESEAFF. The CDR3 bases are TGTGCCAGCAGTTACTCTGGCGGTTCAGAAAGTGAAGCTTTCTTT.

About this clone itself: The junction departs from germline at one end; a sequencing error may be responsible. The chain employs TRBV7-7 and TRBJ2-5; D is undetermined. Germline V CDR1 and CDR2: SSHAT, FNYEAQ (reference sequence). The CDR3 runs to 13 residues. The CDR3 reads CASSRVQGETQYF. Written as DNA, the CDR3 is TGTGCTAGCAGCCGTGTCCAAGGGGAGACCCAGTACTTC.

The chain has TRBV19 and TRBJ2-3; 9 bases match TRBD2. CDR1 and CDR2 (germline): LNHDA, SQIVND (reference sequence). V was clipped by 5 bases and J by 0 bases; unmatched bases: 12. This CDR3 contains 18 residues. In DNA, the CDR3 is TGTGCCAGTAGTCCACGGTTGCGGGGGGGTATCAGCACAGATACGCAGTATTTT. Protein sequence: CASSPRLRGGISTDTQYF.